This TCR beta chain was profiled in a study of CD8 T cells in Susac syndrome. Random-hexamer reverse transcription was applied to roughly 0.5 to 1 ug RNA. With immunoSEQ multiplex PCR, TCR beta CDR3 was amplified across 54 Vbeta and 13 Jbeta. TCRdb ran MiXCR on the immunoSEQ multiplex PCR reads and lists one entry per CDR3 protein. Here the sample spans under 150,000 distinct CDR3 sequences, around 94% being singletons. The trim removed 7 bases at V and 7 bases at J, leaving 6 bases unmatched. The CDR3 is 14 residues long. CDR1 and CDR2 from the germline V gene are SNHLY and FYNNEI. The multiple sclerosis controls were treatment-naive patients affected by stable or active relapsing-remitting disease.

The chain carries TRBV2 and TRBJ1-5, with 11 bases aligning to TRBD1. Sequencing input: CD4+ T cells from PBMCs. The origin of this receptor is a human donor with multiple sclerosis. CDR3 sequence: CASTGTGGLQPQHF. CDR3 nucleotides: TGTGCCAGCACCGGGACAGGGGGGTTGCAGCCCCAGCATTTT.